The source of this T cell receptor beta chain is a study of cytomegalovirus exposure and HLA in healthy donors (dated by TCRdb to about 2017). Regarding the research as a whole: In an earlier analysis of approximately 640 of the donors, approximately 260 Gb of sequence data and about 110 million unique TCR beta sequences from about 179 million T cells were reported. Because of strong linkage in the cohort, four to six DR-DQ haplotypes were treated as single units for association and clustering. In a later analysis, previously published TCR beta repertoires from 550 to 750 donors were re-analyzed and high-resolution HLA genotyping was added so that TCR occurrence patterns could be studied. Of the 300 to 450 genotyped donors, approximately 83% fell in the genetic ancestry cluster associated with self-reported Caucasian donors. Both class I and class II loci were covered by HLA typing, at four-digit resolution. Every discovery cohort repertoire had been produced on one sequencing platform. A later genetic analysis used genome-wide SNP genotypes for about 65% of the roughly 670 donors, treating that subset as a discovery cohort. The later analysis used no new phenotypic data to find candidate immune exposures, relying instead on TCR beta sequences and their occurrence across donors. An earlier analysis of 587 of the donors used high-throughput TCR beta sequencing to judge whether each TCR beta V gene segment behaved as functional or pseudogenic. Donor age, sex, ethnicity and CMV serostatus were compiled alongside the repertoire data. To predict cytomegalovirus infection status, the study brought together high-throughput TCR immunosequencing, statistical association of individual TCRs with disease status, and machine learning. The number of donors typed differed by locus, with about 629-640 for A, B, C, DRB1 and DQB1, more than 500 for DQA1, approximately 580 for DPA1, and some 440 for DPB1. The study profiled the T cell repertoires of hundreds of subjects by immunosequencing and related them to cytomegalovirus serostatus. The study was designed to test whether signatures of past pathogen exposure could be identified by cataloging public T cell receptors. Among about 360 genotyped donors of the cohort, an average of about 240,000 unique TCR beta nucleotide sequences were sequenced per donor, around 20% of them non-productive. In addition to the first cohort of around 670 subjects, a separate validation cohort of over 90 different subjects was used. Approximately 300 gigabases of sequencing data and 70 million to 100 million unique TCR sequences made up an early release that covered several hundred HLA-typed donors. Overall study outcomes, separate from this receptor: Specific HLA alleles were associated with some 15,000 TCR beta sequences at a false discovery rate of 0.05 in a later analysis. In a later analysis, HLA-associated TCR beta chains showed more clonal expansion and lower generation probabilities than non-associated chains that were equally common. A later genetic analysis associated a missense DCLRE1C variant with V-gene and J-gene trimming of TCR beta chains, and an independent cohort replicated the association. A later analysis found that most CMV-associated TCR beta chains appeared HLA-restricted, with HLA associations seemingly driven largely by CMV exposure. In a later analysis, the rate of TCR association differed among HLA loci, with DRB1 alleles having the most associated TCRs and HLA-C alleles having the fewest. For the cohort, immune exposure information was limited to CMV serostatus. Roughly uniform sequencing depth across donors was assumed in presence/absence analyses, although this assumption may not hold. HLA typing was unavailable for some donors at each locus, so association tests used only the typed subset. A further reported finding was that TCR beta sequences accurately predicted the HLA-A and HLA-B alleles for most subjects in the first cohort. Because the 87-base-pair reads could not distinguish some IMGT-functional V segments, including TRBV6-2 and TRBV6-3, those segments were excluded. When HLA alleles, especially DR and DQ, strongly co-occurred, attributing TCR associations to individual alleles was difficult. In vitro tests confirmed that a few of the cytomegalovirus-associated TCR beta chains recognize cytomegalovirus antigens. In the study, around 160 TCR beta chains were listed as associated with cytomegalovirus. Only TCR beta chains were sequenced in this cohort, and the absence of alpha or paired-chain data limited detectable features. The authors suggested that the approach could potentially be extended to other disease states and immunological phenotypes. Compared with the roughly 710-donor mean, donors in an Asian-associated ancestry cluster had fewer N-insertions in productive TCRs, according to a later genetic analysis. Correlated functional status among segregating V segments might reflect linkage disequilibrium, but an unknown experimental factor could not be ruled out. Across donors, most TCR sequences were observed very rarely, whereas some public TCRs were present in many individuals. Several of the top co-occurrence clusters appeared to be linked to parvovirus B19, influenza, CMV and Epstein-Barr virus, according to a later analysis. Broadly in line with IMGT annotations, most TCR beta V segments showed up in productive rearrangements about 87% or about 30% of the time in an earlier analysis of 450 to 750 of the donors. The sequencing pipeline was judged likely to have produced a cluster of highly shared sequence variants as a technical artifact. The earlier analysis of 450 to 700 of the donors excluded some 15 rarely observed V segments, including chromosome 9 orphons, because counts were too low. The classifier was reported to diagnose cytomegalovirus status with high specificity and sensitivity in both the original cohort and the validation cohort.

Including the terminal cysteine and phenylalanine, the CDR3 comprises 12 residues. The retained sequence is limited to the CDR3, 36 bases, with the frame set at the first base. Relative to germline, V is 3 bases shorter and J is 6 bases shorter, with 11 bases between their ends. CDR1 and CDR2 (SQVTM, ANQGSEA) derive from the germline V gene. The library relied on the immunoSEQ multiplex PCR assay. A mixture of 60 forward primers for TCR Vbeta segments and 13 reverse primers for TCR Jbeta segments was used in the multiplex PCR. Amplification of the CDR3 region of rearranged TCR beta genes was performed with a multiplex PCR assay on genomic DNA. The Illumina HiSeq System was used to sequence the amplified TCR beta libraries as 87-base-pair reads. The authors' analysis ran thus. A later analysis counted approximately 74 million unique TCR beta chains across the roughly 700 repertoires, and around 12 million of these chains were shared by at least two donors. Raw reads were error-corrected and collapsed into unique sequences by a nearest-neighbor algorithm in which closely related sequences were merged to remove PCR and sequencing errors. CDR3 sequences were aligned to IMGT reference sequences to assign V, D and J gene segments. For a sequence to be retained, a match of at least six nucleotides was required to both a V gene segment and a J gene segment. A rearrangement counted as productive if the CDR3 had no stop codons and remained in frame with V and J, and every other rearrangement counted as non-productive. CDR3 was defined according to IMGT convention as the region running from the second conserved V-encoded cysteine to the conserved J-encoded phenylalanine. Sequences without an unambiguous match to a single V gene segment were excluded from the earlier analysis of over 500 of the donors. An earlier analysis of 500 to 600 of the donors classified V segments as functional when productive rearrangements were above 56.7% and as segregating when the standard deviation between donors was above 5%. A statistical classification framework was built to diagnose cytomegalovirus status from the catalog of TCR beta chain sequences. In a later analysis, TCR nucleotide sequences were compared against IMGT/GENE-DB human TR gene sequences so that V and J genes could be assigned. The TCRdist pipeline was used in a later analysis to assign CDR3 sequences and most-parsimonious VDJ recombination scenarios. A later analysis defined each TCR beta chain by its CDR3 amino acid sequence plus V-gene family, and excluded reads lacking a unique V-gene family. As a way to deal with suspected cross-contamination and a sequencing artifact, a later analysis dropped 450 to 700 nucleotide sequences that were highly shared and had low generation probability. For each public chain, a later analysis derived a clonal expansion index from normalized ranks of inferred template counts within each repertoire. Generation probabilities in a later analysis came from a VDJ recombination model fitted to out-of-frame rearrangements, and those results were checked against IGoR. In a later analysis, TCR-TCR, TCR-HLA and TCR-CMV co-occurrence was scored with hypergeometric tests, and a repertoire-size bias correction was applied to TCR pairs. In a later analysis, false discovery rates were estimated by permuting HLA or CMV assignments 20 times. In a later analysis, co-occurring TCRs were grouped with DBSCAN, and TCRdist sequence similarity was added when clustering was performed within HLA-allele-positive subsets. Co-occurrence clustering excluded repertoires with fewer than 30,000 or more than 120,000 public chains, plus five with anomalous nucleotide sharing. Here the immuneACCESS table is served through TCRdb, limited to in-frame sequences with V and J called. Missing clones are a known gap in these copies; in checked studies unresolved V genes cover under half, and the rest lacks a known reason. For V, J and clone size, that table is used; D and trimming come from the DNA. This sample has about 130,000 clones in its table, and 77% of those were observed once. Clones ranked in the top ten supply less than 5% of the sample.

In total, 500 to 700 healthy bone marrow donors made up the cohort. At the time of sampling, all cohort members were nominally healthy, though unrecorded immune exposures were likely present. The donor tested CMV seronegative and was one of the 352 seronegative cohort members. Every donor gave a peripheral blood sample, and the peripheral blood mononuclear cells from that sample were used for TCR beta sequencing. Genomic DNA extraction from the blood cell samples was performed with the Qiagen DNeasy Blood Extraction Kit. A word on this clone: The antigen it recognizes is unknown. No much larger clone is present one base from it, and per-base qualities are unavailable.

The V gene is TRBV29-1 and the J gene is TRBJ1-2; 5 matching bases give a weak D call of TRBD1. This sequence was found in a male donor in good health and CMV-seronegative. Sequencing input: PBMCs. The CDR3 reads as follows: CSVDGAGHGYTF. The bases read TGCAGCGTTGACGGCGCAGGGCATGGCTACACCTTC.